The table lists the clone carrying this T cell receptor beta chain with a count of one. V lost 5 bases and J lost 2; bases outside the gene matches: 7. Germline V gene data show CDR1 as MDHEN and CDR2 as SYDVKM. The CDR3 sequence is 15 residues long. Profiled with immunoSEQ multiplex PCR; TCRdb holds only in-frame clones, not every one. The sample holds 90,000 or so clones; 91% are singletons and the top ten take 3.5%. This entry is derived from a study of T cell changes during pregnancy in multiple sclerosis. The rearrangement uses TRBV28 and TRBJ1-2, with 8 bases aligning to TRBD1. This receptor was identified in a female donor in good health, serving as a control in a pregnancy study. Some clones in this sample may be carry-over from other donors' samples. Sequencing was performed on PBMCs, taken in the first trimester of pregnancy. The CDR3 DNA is TGTGCCAGCAGTCGACCCAGGACAGGGAACTATGGCTACACCTTC. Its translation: CASSRPRTGNYGYTF.